One and the same sample provided the 6 T cell receptor beta chains below, sequenced in a study of blood T cells in healthy people across ages. With a J-beta primer mix and a sample-barcoded 5' primer, a second PCR ran 7 to 11 cycles. TCRdb reprocessed the 5' RACE reads via MiXCR and lists one record per CDR3 protein. Among about 1.5 million distinct CDR3 sequences, roughly two fifths were seen once, and the ten largest hold more than 4%. The sample comprised blood. The receptor source for this set is a woman between 18 and 29 years old in good health.

The chain carries TRBV28 and TRBJ1-2; unclear D gene. V lost 6 bases and J 5 bases, leaving 19 bases between the germline ends. The CDR3 runs 15 residues. CDR1 and CDR2 (germline): MDHEN, SYDVKM. Written as DNA, the CDR3 is TGTGCCAGCAGCGGGCCAGACTACACCCTTTATGGCTACACCTTC. Protein sequence: CASSGPDYTLYGYTF.

This clonotype was counted only a few times. V and J are TRBV14 and TRBJ2-1, with a possible D match to TRBD1 (6 bases). CDR3 size: 15 residues. Trimming took 4 bases from V and 0 from J, leaving 10 bases between them. From germline, CDR1 is SGHDN and CDR2 FVKESK. CDR3 region: CASSPGTYSYNEQFF. The CDR3 DNA reads TGTGCCAGCAGCCCAGGGACATACTCCTACAATGAGCAGTTCTTC.

Notes on this clonotype: A junction end diverges from the germline sequence, so it may reflect a read error. V and J are TRBV4-2 and TRBJ1-4; D not certain. CDR3 length: 15 amino acids. CDR1 is LGHNA and CDR2 is YNFKEQ in the germline V gene. The CDR3 DNA sequence: TGTGCCAGCAGCCAAGATCTTTGGAGTAATGAAAGACTGTTTTTT. Amino acids: CASSQDLWSNERLFF.

As DNA, the CDR3 is TGCAGTGCTAGAGATGACGAGGGGGAAAGAGATACGCAGTATTTT. Its translation: CSARDDEGERDTQYF. The J gene is TRBJ2-3, the V gene TRBV20-1; D perhaps matches TRBD1 (6 bases). Trimming pared 0 bases from V and 5 bases from J, leaving 15 bases between. The CDR3 length is 15 residues. Germline V gene sequence: CDR1 DFQATT, CDR2 SNEGSKA (reference sequence).

With regard to this clonotype: One end of the junction does not line up with germline, which may come from a read error. The chain recombines TRBV6-2 or TRBV6-3 with TRBJ2-1; TRBD1 aligns across 9 bases. In germline, CDR1 is MNHEY, CDR2 SVGEGT. This CDR3 has 15 residues. DNA for the CDR3: TGTGCCAGCCTACACACCGGGACAGGGTTCAATGGGCAGTTCTTC. It specifies CASLHTGTGFNGQFF.

This chain uses TRBV6-1 with TRBJ2-1, with a weak D call TRBD1 (5 bases). The CDR3 length is 12 residues. Germline CDR1 MNHNS, CDR2 SASEGT. The V and J ends lost 1 base and 12 bases respectively, with 10 bases between them. CDR3: CASSEVGDRQFF. In DNA form, the CDR3 reads TGTGCCAGCAGTGAAGTCGGAGACAGGCAGTTCTTC.